This T cell receptor beta chain was recovered during a study of CD8 T cells in Susac syndrome. Findings and limits, study-wide: The study conceded that relatively few individuals underwent its TCR sequencing and HLA analysis.

J gave up 4 bases and V 5 bases, and 19 bases lay outside the gene matches. Looked up from germline, CDR1 is SEHNR and CDR2 is FQNEAQ (reference sequence). The CDR3 runs 19 residues. Of note for this clonotype: Its antigen remains unidentified.

The RNA input was about 0.45 to 1 ug, and it was reverse transcribed with random hexamers. The TCR beta CDR3 was amplified by immunoSEQ multiplex PCR across 54 Vbeta, 13 Jbeta. TCRdb called the immunoSEQ multiplex PCR reads again in MiXCR, with one record for every CDR3 protein. The sample lists roughly 120,000 distinct CDR3 sequences; about 94% were seen once. Stable or active relapsing-remitting multiple sclerosis, untreated and meeting revised McDonald criteria, defined the controls. This sequence joins TRBV7-9 and TRBJ1-1; 10 bases agree with TRBD1. Sequencing input: CD4+ T cells from PBMCs. The clonotype originates from a human donor with multiple sclerosis. Here the CDR3 DNA reads TGTGCCAGCAGCCGACCACACTCGACAGGGGGCTATTTGGGCACTGAAGCTTTCTTT. Amino acid sequence: CASSRPHSTGGYLGTEAFF.